The 8 T cell receptor beta chains below were found in one sample sequenced in a study of cytomegalovirus exposure and HLA in healthy donors. In the PCR, 60 Vbeta and 13 Jbeta primers were used. The method was immunoSEQ multiplex PCR; TCRdb's version includes in-frame clones alone and lacks a portion of them. The sample carries roughly 98,000 clones, more than 60% recorded once. The sample was PBMCs. These receptor sequences come from a man younger than 35 in good health and CMV-seropositive.

This clone was counted between two and nine times. The CDR3 protein is CASSTNGLGGTEAFF. The CDR3 DNA follows: TGTGCCAGCTCTACAAACGGGTTGGGGGGCACTGAAGCTTTCTTT. The chain combines TRBV18 with TRBJ1-1, with D tentatively TRBD1 (5 bases). The germline V and J ends were trimmed by 6 bases and 4 bases, with 18 bases remaining between them. The CDR3 is 15 residues long. Looked up from germline, CDR1 is KGHSH and CDR2 is LQKENI.

This clone appeared a few times. V gene TRBV5-4 combines with J gene TRBJ2-7; 7 bases match TRBD2. J gave up 3 bases and V 3 bases, and 3 bases lay outside the gene matches. This CDR3 has 13 amino acids. The V gene's germline CDR1 is SGHNT and CDR2 YYREEE (reference sequence). CDR3 nucleotide sequence: TGTGCCAGCAGCTCCGGACTAGACTACGAGCAGTACTTC. Translated, it gives CASSSGLDYEQYF.

The chain combines TRBV27 with TRBJ2-3; maybe TRBD1 (8 bases). The CDR3 is 16 residues long. Trimming stripped 3 bases from V and 1 base from J, with 14 bases between. The germline gives CDR1 MNHEY, CDR2 SMNVEV (reference sequence). Here the CDR3 DNA reads TGTGCCAGCAGTTTCGGAGCGGGACAGGGCACAGATACGCAGTATTTT. The encoded protein is CASSFGAGQGTDTQYF.

This clone turned up a few times. CDR3 DNA sequence: TGTGCCTGGACAGAAGGCGTGGCGGCAAATGAAAAACTGTTTTTT. Protein sequence: CAWTEGVAANEKLFF. The chain employs TRBV30 and TRBJ1-4; D gene uncertain. V was pared by 4 bases and J by 5 bases, with 17 bases between. The CDR3 is made up of 15 amino acids. Germline-derived CDR1 and CDR2 are GTSNPN and SVGIG (reference sequence).

This sequence joins TRBV29-1 and TRBJ1-2; D is possibly TRBD1 (5 bases). Trimming pared 6 bases from V and 8 bases from J, leaving 19 bases between. This CDR3 region has 13 residues. Per germline, CDR1 SQVTM and CDR2 ANQGSEA. CDR3 in DNA: TGCAGCGTCCCCCCTAGGGGTGTGCGGGGCTACACCTTC. This sequence encodes CSVPPRGVRGYTF.

The chain recombines TRBV27 with TRBJ1-6, with D maybe TRBD1 (5 bases). V lost 6 bases and J 7 bases, leaving 10 bases between the germline ends. This CDR3 contains 13 residues. The germline V gene has CDR1 MNHEY and CDR2 SMNVEV (reference sequence). Here the CDR3 reads CASSGQGNSPLHF. The CDR3 nucleotides read TGTGCCAGCAGCGGGCAGGGAAATTCACCCCTCCACTTT.

This clone was detected only a few times. This chain uses TRBV5-4 with TRBJ1-6; D is perhaps TRBD1 (6 bases). V dropped 0 bases and J dropped 9 bases, with 13 bases sitting between them. Germline CDR1 and CDR2: SGHNT and YYREEE (reference sequence). The CDR3 runs to 15 residues. The DNA of the CDR3 is TGTGCCAGCAGCTTGGGTAAACAGGGAAGTTCACCCCTCCACTTT. It is translated as CASSLGKQGSSPLHF.

As to this clone: Compared with germline, one end of the junction differs, possibly owing to a read error. This sequence joins TRBV6-1 and TRBJ2-7; D remains ambiguous. The CDR3 covers 11 residues. Germline CDR1 and CDR2: MNHNS and SASEGT. The CDR3 DNA follows: TGTGCCAGCACTGAAATAACAGAGCAGTACTTC. Amino acid sequence: CASTEITEQYF.